Each of the 14 T cell receptor beta chains below was sequenced from the same sample in a study of a mutant IDH1 vaccine in newly diagnosed glioma. These receptors are not linked to any known antigen. This table comes from immunoSEQ multiplex PCR, and its TCRdb copy is limited to in-frame clones, with some not included. This sample has roughly 50,000 clones, with roughly 81% found just once. Described time point: week 23, last vaccination. What each vaccine dose contained was 300 ug of mutant IDH1 20-mer peptide, accompanied by topical imiquimod. Material: PBMCs, obtained from a glioma patient whose treatment included an IDH1 peptide vaccine. The source of these receptors is a woman in her thirties or forties with glioma. Some clones in this sample may be carry-over from other donors' samples.

V is TRBV7-2 and J is TRBJ2-2; no clear D gene. CDR3 length equals 13 residues. V lost 5 bases, J lost 3 bases, and 7 bases lay in between. Germline V gene lookup returns CDR1 SGHTA and CDR2 FQGNSA. The CDR3 nucleotides are TGTGCCAGCAGCCAGCTTTACACCGGGGAGCTGTTTTTT. Its translation: CASSQLYTGELFF.

This clone was seen repeatedly, ten times or more. The chain couples TRBV15 to TRBJ2-5, with D perhaps matching TRBD1 (6 bases). Germline CDR1 LNHNV, CDR2 YYDKDF (reference sequence). Trimming took off 5 bases at V and 1 base at J, with 17 bases between the two ends. The CDR3 has 16 residues. CDR3 in amino acids: CATSGTMTGLQETQYF. In nucleotides, the CDR3 is TGTGCCACCAGCGGGACGATGACAGGACTCCAAGAGACCCAGTACTTC.

The rearrangement links TRBV6-1 to TRBJ1-5; D might be TRBD1 (6 bases). V shed 6 bases and J shed 5 bases, with 14 bases lying between them. This CDR3 has 14 amino acids. Per the germline V gene, CDR1 is MNHNS and CDR2 is SASEGT. The CDR3 coding sequence is TGTGCCAGCAGCCCAAGGGGGGTGGATCAGCCCCAGCATTTT. This translates into CASSPRGVDQPQHF.

The chain couples TRBV9 to TRBJ2-3; 10 positions match TRBD2. Germline V gene sequence: CDR1 SGDLS, CDR2 YYNGEE. This CDR3 spans 18 amino acids. With V trimmed by 4 bases and J by 4 bases, 15 bases remained unmatched. The CDR3 loop is CASSWLASGGPRADTQYF. In DNA form, the CDR3 reads TGTGCCAGCAGCTGGTTGGCTAGCGGGGGCCCGAGGGCAGATACGCAGTATTTT.

V is TRBV5-1 and J is TRBJ1-1, with 7 positions matching TRBD1. CDR3 length equals 14 residues. Germline V gives CDR1 SGHRS, CDR2 YFSETQ. Unmatched junction bases numbered 3, after V lost 0 bases and J lost 4 bases. The CDR3 nucleotides are TGCGCCAGCAGCTTGGGACAGGGTCCCACTGAAGCTTTCTTT. This codes for CASSLGQGPTEAFF.

The chain joins TRBV27 to TRBJ2-5; maybe TRBD1 (5 bases). CDR3 length: 15 residues. Trimming pared 1 base from V and 0 bases from J, leaving 9 bases between. Germline CDR1 MNHEY, CDR2 SMNVEV (reference sequence). The CDR3 DNA is TGTGCCAGCAGTTTATATCAGGGCCACCAAGAGACCCAGTACTTC. It specifies CASSLYQGHQETQYF.

This chain joins TRBV7-2 and TRBJ2-3; D is perhaps TRBD2 (6 bases). This CDR3 contains 14 residues. V was shortened by 3 bases and J by 7 bases, with 14 bases between the two germline ends. Germline lookup yields CDR1 SGHTA and CDR2 FQGNSA. Here the CDR3 reads CASSLRGSGYTQYF. The DNA of the CDR3 is TGTGCCAGCAGCTTGAGGGGTAGCGGTTATACGCAGTATTTT.

This chain uses TRBV9 with TRBJ2-3; TRBD1 matches 7 bases. Germline CDR1 and CDR2: SGDLS and YYNGEE. This CDR3 is 12 amino acids long. After removal of 4 bases from V and 4 bases from J, the junction contained 0 bases not matched to a gene. CDR3 protein: CASSQGADTQYF. The CDR3 DNA is TGTGCCAGCAGCCAGGGGGCAGATACGCAGTATTTT.

The chain is built from TRBV30 and TRBJ1-1; possible D gene TRBD1, 6 bases. The CDR3 consists of 13 residues. Germline V gives CDR1 GTSNPN, CDR2 SVGIG (reference sequence). Deletions cut 2 bases from V and 3 bases from J, with 10 bases between. The DNA for the CDR3 is TGTGCCTGGAGTCGACAGGAGGACACTGAAGCTTTCTTT. Translation gives CAWSRQEDTEAFF.

This clone has only one observation. The J gene is TRBJ1-2, the V gene TRBV10-3; D may be TRBD1 (6 bases). Trimming left V 0 bases short and J 2 bases short, with 10 bases between. CDR1 is ENHRY and CDR2 is SYGVKD in the germline V gene. The CDR3 sequence is 15 residues long. CDR3 region: CAISESTTGNYGYTF. Written as DNA, the CDR3 is TGTGCCATCAGTGAGTCAACAACAGGGAACTATGGCTACACCTTC.

DNA for the CDR3: TGTGCCAGCACCTCGCCACGAGGAAACTACGAGCAGTACTTC. It specifies CASTSPRGNYEQYF. The chain recombines TRBV6-6 with TRBJ2-7; no reliable D call. The CDR3 runs to 14 residues. Trimming shortened V by 7 bases and J by 3 bases, and 16 bases separated the two germline ends. Germline-derived CDR1 and CDR2 are MNHNY and SVGAGI (reference sequence).

The J gene is TRBJ2-1, the V gene TRBV6-1; D ambiguous. V lost 4 bases, J lost 4 bases, and 8 bases lay in between. CDR3 length: 13 amino acids. Looked up from germline, CDR1 is MNHNS and CDR2 is SASEGT. The DNA of the CDR3 is TGTGCCAGCAGTGTTGTGACATACAATGAGCAGTTCTTC. It specifies CASSVVTYNEQFF.

The V call is TRBV9, the J call TRBJ1-3, with D possibly being TRBD1 (6 bases). CDR1 is SGDLS, CDR2 YYNGEE, per germline. Trimming cost V 2 bases and J 4 bases, with 10 bases left between them. This CDR3 has 14 residues. For the CDR3, the DNA is TGTGCCAGCAGCGTCGGACAGACCGGAAACACCATATATTTT. This sequence encodes CASSVGQTGNTIYF. Complete variable domain (other parts from reference TRBV9 and TRBJ1-3): DSGVTQTPKHLITATGQRVTLRCSPRSGDLSVYWYQQSLDQGLQFLIQYYNGEERAKGNILERFSAQQFPDLHSELNLSSLELGDSALYFCASSVGQTGNTIYFGEGSWLTVV.

The chain is built from TRBV9 and TRBJ2-7; TRBD2 might be the D (7 bases). The CDR3 totals 14 residues. Germline V lookup: CDR1 SGDLS, CDR2 YYNGEE. Trimming stripped 3 bases from V and 9 bases from J, with 19 bases between. The CDR3 bases are TGTGCCAGCAGCGCCGGCGGGGGCCCCTCGCGGCAGTACTTC. It translates to CASSAGGGPSRQYF.